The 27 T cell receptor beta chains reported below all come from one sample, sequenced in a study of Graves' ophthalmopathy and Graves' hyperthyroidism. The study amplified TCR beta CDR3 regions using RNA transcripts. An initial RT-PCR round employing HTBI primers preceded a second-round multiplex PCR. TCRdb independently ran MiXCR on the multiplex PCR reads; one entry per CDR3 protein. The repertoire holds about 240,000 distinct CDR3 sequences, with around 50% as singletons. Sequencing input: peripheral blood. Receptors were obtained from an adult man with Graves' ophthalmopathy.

In DNA form, the CDR3 reads TGTGCCAGCAGCCCGTGGCCCAACGAGCAGTACTTC. Translation: CASSPWPNEQYF. The chain carries TRBV12-3 or TRBV12-4 and TRBJ2-7; D unclear. The CDR3 totals 12 residues. The germline V and J ends were trimmed by 6 bases and 5 bases, with 11 bases remaining between them.

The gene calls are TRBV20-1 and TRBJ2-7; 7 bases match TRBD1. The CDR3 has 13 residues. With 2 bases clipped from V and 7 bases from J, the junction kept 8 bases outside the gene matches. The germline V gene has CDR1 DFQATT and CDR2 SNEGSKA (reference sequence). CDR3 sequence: CSARKDRVEEQYF. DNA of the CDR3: TGCAGTGCTAGAAAAGACAGGGTGGAAGAGCAGTACTTC.

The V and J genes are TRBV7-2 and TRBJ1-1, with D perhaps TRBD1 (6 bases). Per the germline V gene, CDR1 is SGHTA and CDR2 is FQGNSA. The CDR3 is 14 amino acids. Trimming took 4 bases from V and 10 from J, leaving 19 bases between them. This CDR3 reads CASSSTKGGRVAFF. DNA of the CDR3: TGTGCCAGCAGCTCGACCAAGGGGGGGCGCGTAGCTTTCTTT.

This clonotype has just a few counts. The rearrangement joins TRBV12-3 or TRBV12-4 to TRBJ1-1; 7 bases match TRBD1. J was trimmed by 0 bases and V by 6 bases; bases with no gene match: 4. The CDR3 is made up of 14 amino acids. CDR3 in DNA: TGTGCCAGCAGGGTGACAGGGCTGAACACTGAAGCTTTCTTT. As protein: CASRVTGLNTEAFF.

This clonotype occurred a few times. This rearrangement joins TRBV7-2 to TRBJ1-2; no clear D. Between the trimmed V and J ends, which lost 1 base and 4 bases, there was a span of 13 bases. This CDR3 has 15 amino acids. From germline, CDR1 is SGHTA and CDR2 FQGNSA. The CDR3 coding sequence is TGTGCCAGCAGCTTAGTTCGTGGGCTGAGCTATGGCTACACCTTC. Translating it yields CASSLVRGLSYGYTF.

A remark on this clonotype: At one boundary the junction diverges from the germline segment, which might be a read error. The CDR3 DNA sequence: TGTGCCAGCAGCTTAGCGGGCAGGAGCTCTGGGGCCAACGTCCCGACTTTC. This translates into CASSLAGRSSGANVPTF. The rearrangement joins TRBV2 to TRBJ2-6, with 7 bases lining up with TRBD2. Looked up from germline, CDR1 is SNHLY and CDR2 is FYNNEI. The CDR3 is 17 residues long. Drawing the rest from reference TRBV2 and TRBJ2-6, the complete variable domain is EPEVTQTPSHQVTQMGQEVILRCVPISNHLYFYWYRQILGQKVEFLVSFYNNEISEKSEIFDDQFSVERPDGSNFTLKIRSTKLEDSAMYFCASSLAGRSSGANVPTFGAGSRLTVL.

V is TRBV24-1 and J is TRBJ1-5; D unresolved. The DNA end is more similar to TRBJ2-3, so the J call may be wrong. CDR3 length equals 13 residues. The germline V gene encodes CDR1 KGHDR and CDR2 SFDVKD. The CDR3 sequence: CATSDPRRDTQYF. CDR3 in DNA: TGTGCCACCAGTGACCCGCGGAGAGATACGCAGTATTTT.

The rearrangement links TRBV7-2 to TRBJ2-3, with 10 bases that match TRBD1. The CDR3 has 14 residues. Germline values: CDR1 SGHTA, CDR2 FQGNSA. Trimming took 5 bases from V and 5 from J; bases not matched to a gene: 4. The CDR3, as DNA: TGTGCCAGCAGCCAGGACAGGGGGATAGATACGCAGTATTTT. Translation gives CASSQDRGIDTQYF.

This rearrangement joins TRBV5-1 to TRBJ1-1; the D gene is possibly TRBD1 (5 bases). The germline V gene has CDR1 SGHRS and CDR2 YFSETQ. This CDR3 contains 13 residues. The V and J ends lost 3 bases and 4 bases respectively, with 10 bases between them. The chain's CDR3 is CASSSGRGTEAFF. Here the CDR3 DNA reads TGCGCCAGCAGCTCAGGGAGGGGCACTGAAGCTTTCTTT.

For the CDR3, the DNA is TGTGCCAGCAGCGTAGGGGGTTCGGCTAACTATGGCTACACCTTC. This translates into CASSVGGSANYGYTF. The chain has TRBV9 and TRBJ1-2; D gene ambiguous. The CDR3 length is 15 residues. Between the trimmed V and J ends, which lost 0 bases and 0 bases, there was a span of 9 bases. Germline-derived CDR1 and CDR2 are SGDLS and YYNGEE.

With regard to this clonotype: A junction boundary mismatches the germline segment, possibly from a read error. CDR3 DNA: TGTGCCAGCAGCTTGGCGGCATATGGAGGGGATGGCTACACCTTC. Translated: CASSLAAYGGDGYTF. V and J are TRBV5-1 and TRBJ1-2; D may be TRBD1 (5 bases). The CDR3 has 15 residues. CDR1 is SGHRS, CDR2 YFSETQ, per germline.

The CDR3 DNA reads TGCAGTGCTAGCCGGACAGCACAAGAGACCCAGTACTTC. This encodes CSASRTAQETQYF. The J gene is TRBJ2-5, the V gene TRBV20-1, with D perhaps matching TRBD1 (6 bases). The V end was cut by 3 bases, the J end by 2 bases, with 10 bases between. The CDR3 loop spans 13 amino acids. In germline, CDR1 is DFQATT, CDR2 SNEGSKA (reference sequence).

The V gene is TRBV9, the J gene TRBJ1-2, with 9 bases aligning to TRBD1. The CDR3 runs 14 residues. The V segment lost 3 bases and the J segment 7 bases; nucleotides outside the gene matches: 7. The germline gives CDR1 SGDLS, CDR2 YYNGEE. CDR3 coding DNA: TGTGCCAGCAGCGCCCAGACAGGGGGAGGTGGCTACACCTTC. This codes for CASSAQTGGGGYTF. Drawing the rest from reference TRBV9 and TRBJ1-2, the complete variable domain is DSGVTQTPKHLITATGQRVTLRCSPRSGDLSVYWYQQSLDQGLQFLIQYYNGEERAKGNILERFSAQQFPDLHSELNLSSLELGDSALYFCASSAQTGGGGYTFGSGTRLTVV.

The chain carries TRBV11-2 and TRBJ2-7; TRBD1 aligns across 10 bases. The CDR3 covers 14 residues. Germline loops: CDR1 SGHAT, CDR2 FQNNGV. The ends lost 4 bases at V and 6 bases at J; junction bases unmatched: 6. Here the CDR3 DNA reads TGTGCCAGCAGCTCTAACCGGGACAGGGGCGAGCAGTACTTC. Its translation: CASSSNRDRGEQYF.

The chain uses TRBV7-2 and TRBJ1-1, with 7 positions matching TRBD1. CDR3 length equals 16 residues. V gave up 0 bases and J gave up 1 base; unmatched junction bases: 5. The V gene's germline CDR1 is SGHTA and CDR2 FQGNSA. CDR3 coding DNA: TGTGCCAGCAGCTTAGCGCAGGGACAGCGGAACACTGAAGCTTTCTTT. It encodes CASSLAQGQRNTEAFF.

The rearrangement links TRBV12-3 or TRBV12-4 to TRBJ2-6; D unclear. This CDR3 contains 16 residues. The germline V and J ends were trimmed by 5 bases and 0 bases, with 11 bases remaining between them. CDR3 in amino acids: CASSVGPHSGANVLTF. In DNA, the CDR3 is TGTGCCAGCAGTGTCGGACCGCACTCTGGGGCCAACGTCCTGACTTTC.

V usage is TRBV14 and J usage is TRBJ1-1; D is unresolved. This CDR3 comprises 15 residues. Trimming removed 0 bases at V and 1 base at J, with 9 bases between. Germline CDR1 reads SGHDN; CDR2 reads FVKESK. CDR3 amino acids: CASSQDGPANTEAFF. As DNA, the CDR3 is TGTGCCAGCAGCCAAGATGGCCCAGCGAACACTGAAGCTTTCTTT.

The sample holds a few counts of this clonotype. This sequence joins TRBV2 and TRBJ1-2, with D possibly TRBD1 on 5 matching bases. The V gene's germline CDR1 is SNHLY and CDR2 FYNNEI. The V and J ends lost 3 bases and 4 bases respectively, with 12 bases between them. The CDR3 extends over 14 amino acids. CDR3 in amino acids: CASSDQGKTYGYTF. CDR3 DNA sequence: TGTGCCAGCAGTGATCAGGGCAAGACCTATGGCTACACCTTC.

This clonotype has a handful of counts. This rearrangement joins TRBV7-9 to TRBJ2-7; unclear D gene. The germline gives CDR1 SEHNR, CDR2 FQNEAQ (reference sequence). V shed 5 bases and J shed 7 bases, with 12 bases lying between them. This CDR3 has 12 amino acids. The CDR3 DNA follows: TGTGCCAGCAGCAACCTGGCTGGTGAGCAGTACTTC. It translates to CASSNLAGEQYF.

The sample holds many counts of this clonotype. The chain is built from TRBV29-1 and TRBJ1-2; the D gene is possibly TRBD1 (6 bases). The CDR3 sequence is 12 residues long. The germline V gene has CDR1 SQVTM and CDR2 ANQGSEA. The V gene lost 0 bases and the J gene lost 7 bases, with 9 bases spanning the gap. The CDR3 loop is CSVEEDRRGYTF. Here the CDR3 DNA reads TGCAGCGTTGAAGAAGACAGGCGTGGCTACACCTTC.

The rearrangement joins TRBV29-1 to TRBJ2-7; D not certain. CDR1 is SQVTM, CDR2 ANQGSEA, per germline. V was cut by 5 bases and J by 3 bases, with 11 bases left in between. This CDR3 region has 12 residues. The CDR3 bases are TGCAGCGTTTCGGACGGATTCTACGAGCAGTACTTC. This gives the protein CSVSDGFYEQYF.

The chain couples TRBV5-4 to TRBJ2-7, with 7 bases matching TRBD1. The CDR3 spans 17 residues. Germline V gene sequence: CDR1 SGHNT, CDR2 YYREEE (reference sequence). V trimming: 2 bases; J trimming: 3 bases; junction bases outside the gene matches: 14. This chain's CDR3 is CASSFGLTTGIDYEQYF. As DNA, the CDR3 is TGTGCCAGCAGCTTTGGCCTTACGACAGGGATAGACTACGAGCAGTACTTC.

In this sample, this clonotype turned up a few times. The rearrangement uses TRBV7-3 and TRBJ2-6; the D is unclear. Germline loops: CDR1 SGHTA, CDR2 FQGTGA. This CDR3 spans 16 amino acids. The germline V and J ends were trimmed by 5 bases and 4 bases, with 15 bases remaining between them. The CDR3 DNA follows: TGTGCCAGCAGCCCCTCCCAACAATCCGGGGCCAACGTCCTGACTTTC. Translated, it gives CASSPSQQSGANVLTF.

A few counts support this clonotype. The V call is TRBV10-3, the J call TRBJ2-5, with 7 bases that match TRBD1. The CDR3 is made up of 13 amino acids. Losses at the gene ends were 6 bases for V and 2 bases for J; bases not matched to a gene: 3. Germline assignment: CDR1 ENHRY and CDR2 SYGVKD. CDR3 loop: CAIRGDSQETQYF. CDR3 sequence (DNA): TGTGCCATCAGGGGGGACAGTCAAGAGACCCAGTACTTC.

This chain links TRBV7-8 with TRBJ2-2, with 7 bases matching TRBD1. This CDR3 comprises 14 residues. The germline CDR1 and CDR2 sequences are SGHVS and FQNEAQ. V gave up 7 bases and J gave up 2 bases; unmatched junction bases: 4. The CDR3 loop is CASTDRINTGELFF. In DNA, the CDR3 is TGTGCCAGCACGGACAGGATAAACACCGGGGAGCTGTTTTTT.

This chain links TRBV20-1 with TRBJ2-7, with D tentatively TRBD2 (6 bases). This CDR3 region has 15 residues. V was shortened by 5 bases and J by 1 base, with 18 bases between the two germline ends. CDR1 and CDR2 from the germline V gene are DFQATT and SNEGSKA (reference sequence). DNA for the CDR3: TGCAGTGCTTCCACTTCCGGGACTCCATCCTACGAGCAGTACTTC. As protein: CSASTSGTPSYEQYF.

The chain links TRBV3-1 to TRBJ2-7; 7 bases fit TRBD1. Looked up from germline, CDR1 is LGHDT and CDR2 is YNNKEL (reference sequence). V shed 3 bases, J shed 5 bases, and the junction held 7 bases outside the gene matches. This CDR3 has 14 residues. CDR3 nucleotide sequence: TGTGCCAGCAGCCAGGGACAGAGCGTCCACGAGCAGTACTTC. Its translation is CASSQGQSVHEQYF.